The 3 T cell receptor beta chains below come from one sample, sequenced in a study of shared clonotypes between healthy human individuals. CD8 cells regarded as naive lacked CD45RO, were positively chosen for CCR7, and omitted terminally differentiated effector memory CD45RA+ cells. Libraries were prepared by immunoSEQ multiplex PCR; TCRdb keeps only in-frame clonotypes and omits some of them. The top ten clones hold more than 1.5% of a sample with about 2.1 million clones, about 93% of them seen once. Sequenced input: naive CD8+ T cells from PBMCs. Receptor source: a man in his late teens or twenties in good health. Some clones in this sample may be carry-over from other donors' samples.

Only one count was recorded for this clone. V and J are TRBV9 and TRBJ1-2, with D perhaps TRBD1 (5 bases). This CDR3 is 14 amino acids long. In germline, CDR1 is SGDLS, CDR2 YYNGEE. V was cut by 3 bases and J by 8 bases, with 17 bases left in between. The CDR3 bases are TGTGCCAGCAGCGGAGCGACAGCGGAGGGCGGCTACACCTTC. Protein sequence: CASSGATAEGGYTF.

The chain combines TRBV6-1 with TRBJ2-2; TRBD2 aligns across 13 bases. The CDR3 consists of 18 residues. V lost 0 bases to trimming and J lost 6 bases; unmatched junction nucleotides: 7. The germline gives CDR1 MNHNS, CDR2 SASEGT. The CDR3 sequence is CASSEARLAGGRAGELFF. The CDR3 nucleotides read TGTGCCAGCAGTGAAGCGCGACTAGCGGGAGGTCGGGCCGGGGAGCTGTTTTTT.

V gene TRBV18 combines with J gene TRBJ2-5, with D possibly matching TRBD1 (5 bases). This CDR3 comprises 16 residues. V was shortened by 3 bases and J by 0 bases, with 14 bases between the two germline ends. Germline values: CDR1 KGHSH, CDR2 LQKENI. The CDR3: CASSPTSDIYQETQYF. The CDR3 region has the DNA TGTGCCAGCTCACCCACCTCGGACATCTACCAAGAGACCCAGTACTTC.